The T cell receptor (beta chain) described here comes from a study of T-cell memory formation after mild COVID-19 (dated by TCRdb to about 2021). About the investigation overall: Most TCR sequence clusters were specific to one of the two donors. In a couple of donors, T-cell clones that expanded and contracted after mild COVID-19 were tracked by sequencing TCRalpha and TCRbeta repertoires over time. Two young, previously healthy adult volunteers, one female and one male, were included in the cohort. What the research found in general, with its limitations: SARS-CoV-2 specificity was not confirmed for the second-wave clones peaking on day 37. Some responding clones were detected in pre-infection memory, suggesting pre-existing cross-reactive memory T cells joined the SARS-CoV-2 response. Clones that contracted from day 15 to 85 showed balanced CD4/CD8 phenotypes, whereas a second wave of clones that expanded from day 15 to 37 leaned towards CD4+. Contracting CD4+ clones were found mainly in CM and EM memory subsets, while CD8+ clones were enriched in EMRA. The study included only two mild cases, and larger cohorts that include severe cases with pre-infection samples were judged to be necessary.

PBMCs were isolated by Ficoll-Paque density gradient centrifugation. With regard to this clonotype: It lacks a known antigen. No much larger clone exists at a distance of one base, and base qualities are not known.

After removal of 2 bases from V and 4 bases from J, the junction retains 10 bases not matched to a gene. The CDR3 numbers 18 residues from cysteine through phenylalanine. Only the CDR3 portion is preserved as DNA: 54 bases, with reading frame beginning at the first base. TCRdb shows the sequencer as Illumina NovaSeq 6000. cDNA libraries for TCRalpha and TCRbeta were prepared by 5'RACE using constant-segment primers, with sample barcodes and unique molecular identifiers added. Trizol reagent was used to extract RNA from every sample. Libraries were amplified in two PCR steps, with a second sample barcode and Illumina TruSeq adapters added in the second step. Libraries were sequenced on an Illumina NovaSeq with 2 x 150 bp paired-end reads. Turning to the authors' computational methods: With migec v1.2.7, reads were demultiplexed and then collapsed into UMI-guided consensus sequences. Using mixcr v2.1.11, the UMI consensuses were aligned to TRA and TRB V and J templates and assembled into clonotypes. A clonotype was counted as expanded or contracted only when both edgeR and NoisET called the clonotype significant, with the noise models trained on biological replicates. For edgeR calls, the thresholds were a false discovery rate-adjusted p below 0.01 and a log2 fold-change of 1. As an exploratory analysis of dynamics, max-normalized trajectories of the 1000 most abundant clonotypes were examined with PCA combined with hierarchical clustering. Separately sequenced CD4+ and CD8+ repertoires were used to assign the CD4 or CD8 phenotype of responding clones. The public reads were run again by TCRdb, first through fastp at Q25 and then through MiXCR, and only productive beta chains were kept. Rows matching on CDR3 protein sequence are summarized as one entry with the most common DNA and genes. The V and J calls shown here were made by TCRdb, not taken from the authors' results. For this sample the table gives around 340,000 distinct CDR3 sequences, of which over 13% were detected only once. The biggest ten clones account for around 22% of the sample.

The source is a man between 18 and 35 years old who had mild COVID-19 (a few samples of this study predate the infection). The sample titles of this study are shuffled in the database, so cell type and time point are left out; the donor was told from shared clones. The sequencing input was PBMCs or a T cell subset sorted from them (not recorded which). The V gene is TRBV12-3 or TRBV12-4 and the J gene is TRBJ2-2, with TRBD2 matching 10 junction bases. In nucleotides, the sequence is TGTGCCAGCAGTTTAACTTGGCTAGCGGGGGCCGTCACCGGGGAGCTGTTTTTT. Its protein product is CASSLTWLAGAVTGELFF.